The 2 T cell receptor beta chains reported below all come from one sample, sequenced in a study of glioma-infiltrating T cells after dendritic cell vaccination. Measured with immunoSEQ multiplex PCR; TCRdb has only the in-frame clones, and not every one. The table shows tens of thousands of clones, with around 79% occurring only once. The sequences come from blood, collected before dendritic cell vaccination. Receptors were obtained from a human donor with glioblastoma.

CDR3 in DNA: TGTGCCAGCAGCTTAGCGAGGTGGGGACAGCCGCAAAACATTCAGTACTTC. Translating it yields CASSLARWGQPQNIQYF. V gene TRBV7-9 combines with J gene TRBJ2-4, with TRBD1 identical over 7 bases. Germline V gene data show CDR1 as SEHNR and CDR2 as FQNEAQ (reference sequence). V shed 0 bases and J 5 bases; nucleotides not matched to a gene: 10. This CDR3 comprises 17 residues.

The V call is TRBV10-2, the J call TRBJ2-3, with a tentative D call TRBD1 (5 bases). The CDR3 consists of 16 residues. Germline V gene lookup returns CDR1 WSHSY and CDR2 SAAADI. The V gene lost 1 base and the J gene lost 0 bases, with 11 bases spanning the gap. Here the CDR3 reads CASSEWGSSSTDTQYF. The CDR3 nucleotides are TGCGCCAGCAGTGAGTGGGGCTCCTCTAGCACAGATACGCAGTATTTT.